A single count supports the clone carrying this T cell receptor (beta chain). The data were taken from a study of control samples from healthy donors and cancer patients. V was pared by 5 bases and J by 1 base, with 20 bases between. The CDR3 contains 17 residues. CDR1 is SGHAT, CDR2 FQNNGV, per germline. Clones were read by immunoSEQ multiplex PCR, and TCRdb kept only the in-frame ones, dropping some. The repertoire holds 150,000 to 200,000 clones, with 91% as singletons. The origin of this receptor is a woman between 35 and 50 years old in good health. V and J are TRBV11-2 and TRBJ1-1; tentative D call: TRBD1 (6 bases). Sequencing input: blood. In DNA, the CDR3 is TGTGCCAGCAGCCCTTGGGGGCTGAAATACGGGAACACTGAAGCTTTCTTT. This sequence encodes CASSPWGLKYGNTEAFF.